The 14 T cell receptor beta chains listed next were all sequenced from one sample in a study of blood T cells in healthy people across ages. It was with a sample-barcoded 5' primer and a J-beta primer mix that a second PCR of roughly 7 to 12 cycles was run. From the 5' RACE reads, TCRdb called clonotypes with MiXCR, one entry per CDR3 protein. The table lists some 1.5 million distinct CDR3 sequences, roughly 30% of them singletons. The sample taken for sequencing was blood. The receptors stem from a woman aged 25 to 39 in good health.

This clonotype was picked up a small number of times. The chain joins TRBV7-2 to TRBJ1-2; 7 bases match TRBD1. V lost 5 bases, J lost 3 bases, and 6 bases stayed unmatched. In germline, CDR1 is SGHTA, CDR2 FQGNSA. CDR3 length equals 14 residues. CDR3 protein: CASSPTGDDYGYTF. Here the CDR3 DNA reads TGTGCCAGCAGCCCCACAGGGGACGACTATGGCTACACCTTC.

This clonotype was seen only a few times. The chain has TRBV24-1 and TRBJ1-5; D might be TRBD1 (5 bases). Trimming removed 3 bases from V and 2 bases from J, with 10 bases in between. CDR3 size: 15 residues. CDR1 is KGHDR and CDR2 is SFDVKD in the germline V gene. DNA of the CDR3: TGTGCCACCAGTGATGCAGGGATTGGCAATCAGCCCCAGCATTTT. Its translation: CATSDAGIGNQPQHF.

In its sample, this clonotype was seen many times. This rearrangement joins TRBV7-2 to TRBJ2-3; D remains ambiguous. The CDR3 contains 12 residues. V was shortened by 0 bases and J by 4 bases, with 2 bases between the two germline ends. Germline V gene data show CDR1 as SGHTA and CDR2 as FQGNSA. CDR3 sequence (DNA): TGTGCCAGCAGCTTAGCCCCAGATACGCAGTATTTT. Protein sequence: CASSLAPDTQYF. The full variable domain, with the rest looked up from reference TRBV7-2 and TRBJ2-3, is GAGVSQSPSNKVTEKGKDVELRCDPISGHTALYWYRQSLGQGLEFLIYFQGNSAPDKSGLPSDRFSAERTGGSVSTLTIQRTQQEDSAVYLCASSLAPDTQYFGPGTRLTVL.

This CDR3 reads CASSKVRENIQYF. CDR3 coding DNA: TGTGCCAGCAGCAAAGTCCGGGAAAACATTCAGTACTTC. The chain couples TRBV21-1 to TRBJ2-5; TRBD1 is taken as the D call from the table, unchecked against the DNA. The end of the DNA fits TRBJ2-4 better, so the J call may be wrong. TRBV21-1 is a recognized pseudogene. This CDR3 comprises 13 residues.

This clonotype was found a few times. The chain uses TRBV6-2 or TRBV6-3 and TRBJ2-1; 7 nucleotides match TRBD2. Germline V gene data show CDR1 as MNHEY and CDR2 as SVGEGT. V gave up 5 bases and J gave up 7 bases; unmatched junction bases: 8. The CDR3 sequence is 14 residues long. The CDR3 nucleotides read TGTGCCAGCAGTCGGAGCGGGACGGGGAATGAGCAGTTCTTC. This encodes CASSRSGTGNEQFF.

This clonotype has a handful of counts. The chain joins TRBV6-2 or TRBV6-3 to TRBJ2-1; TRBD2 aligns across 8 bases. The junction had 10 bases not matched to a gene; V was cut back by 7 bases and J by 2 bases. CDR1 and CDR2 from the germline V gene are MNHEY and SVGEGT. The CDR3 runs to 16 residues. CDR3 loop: CASNRGGRFTYNEQFF. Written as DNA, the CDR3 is TGTGCCAGCAATCGGGGCGGGAGGTTCACCTACAATGAGCAGTTCTTC.

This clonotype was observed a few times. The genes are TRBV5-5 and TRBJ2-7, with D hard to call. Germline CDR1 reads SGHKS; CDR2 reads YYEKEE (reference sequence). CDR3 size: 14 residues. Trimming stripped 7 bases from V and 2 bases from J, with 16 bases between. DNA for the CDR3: TGTGCCAGCGACCTGTACATACTACCCTACGAGCAGTACTTC. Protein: CASDLYILPYEQYF.

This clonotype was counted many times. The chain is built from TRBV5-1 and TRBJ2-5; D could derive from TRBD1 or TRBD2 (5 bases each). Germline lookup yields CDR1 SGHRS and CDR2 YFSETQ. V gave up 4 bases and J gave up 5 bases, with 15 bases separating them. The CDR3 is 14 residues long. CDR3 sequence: CASSTGTVGETQYF. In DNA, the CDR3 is TGCGCCAGCAGCACCGGGACGGTGGGGGAGACCCAGTACTTC.

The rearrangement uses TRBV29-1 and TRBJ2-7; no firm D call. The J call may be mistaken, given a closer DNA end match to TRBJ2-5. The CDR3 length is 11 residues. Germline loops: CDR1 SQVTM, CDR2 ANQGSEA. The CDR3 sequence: CSIRSTETQYF. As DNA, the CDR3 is TGCAGCATTCGGAGCACGGAGACCCAGTACTTC.

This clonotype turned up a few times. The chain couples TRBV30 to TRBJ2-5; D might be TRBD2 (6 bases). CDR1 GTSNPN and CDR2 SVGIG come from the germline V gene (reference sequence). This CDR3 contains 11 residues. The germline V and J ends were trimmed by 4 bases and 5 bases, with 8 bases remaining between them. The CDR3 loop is CAWTGGETQYF. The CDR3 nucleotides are TGTGCCTGGACTGGGGGGGAGACCCAGTACTTC.

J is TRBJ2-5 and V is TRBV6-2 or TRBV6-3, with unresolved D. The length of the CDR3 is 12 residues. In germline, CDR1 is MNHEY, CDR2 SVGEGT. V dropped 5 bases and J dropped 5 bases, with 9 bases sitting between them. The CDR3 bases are TGTGCCAGCAGTGACCTACTGGAGACCCAGTACTTC. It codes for CASSDLLETQYF.

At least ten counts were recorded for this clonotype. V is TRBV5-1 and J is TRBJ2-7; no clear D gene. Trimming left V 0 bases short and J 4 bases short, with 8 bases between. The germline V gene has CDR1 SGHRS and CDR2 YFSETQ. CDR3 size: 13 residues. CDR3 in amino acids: CASSLERPYEQYF. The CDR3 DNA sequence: TGCGCCAGCAGCTTGGAGAGACCTTACGAGCAGTACTTC.

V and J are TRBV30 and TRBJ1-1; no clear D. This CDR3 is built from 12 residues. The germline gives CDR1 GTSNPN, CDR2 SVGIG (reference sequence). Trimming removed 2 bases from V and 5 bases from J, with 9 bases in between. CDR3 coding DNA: TGTGCCTGGAGTCGTAGGGAAACTGAAGCTTTCTTT. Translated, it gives CAWSRRETEAFF.

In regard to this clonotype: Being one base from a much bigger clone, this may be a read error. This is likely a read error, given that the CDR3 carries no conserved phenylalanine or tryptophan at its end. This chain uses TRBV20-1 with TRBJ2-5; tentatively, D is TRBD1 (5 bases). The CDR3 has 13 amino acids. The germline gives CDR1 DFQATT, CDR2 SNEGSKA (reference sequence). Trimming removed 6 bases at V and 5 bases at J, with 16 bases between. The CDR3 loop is CSAPFSGLETQYC. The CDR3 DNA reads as TGCAGTGCCCCCTTTTCAGGGCTGGAGACCCAGTACTGC.